The sequence of this T cell receptor (beta chain) was determined in a study of cytomegalovirus exposure and HLA in healthy donors. This CDR3 is built from 13 residues. Germline CDR1 SQVTM, CDR2 ANQGSEA. With 5 bases clipped from V and 7 bases from J, the junction kept 6 bases outside the gene matches. PCR involved 60 Vbeta and 13 Jbeta primers. Here immunoSEQ multiplex PCR was the method, and the copy in TCRdb shows in-frame clones only, minus some. This sample yields roughly 71,000 clones, of which 50% to 80% are seen a single time; approximately 21% belongs to the top ten. The V gene is TRBV29-1, the J gene TRBJ1-2, with 11 bases identical to TRBD1. The source is a man aged 40-55 years in good health and CMV-seropositive. The sequenced sample consisted of PBMCs. CDR3 amino acids: CSVPRTGGFGYTF. The CDR3 bases are TGCAGCGTTCCCCGGACAGGGGGCTTTGGCTACACCTTC.